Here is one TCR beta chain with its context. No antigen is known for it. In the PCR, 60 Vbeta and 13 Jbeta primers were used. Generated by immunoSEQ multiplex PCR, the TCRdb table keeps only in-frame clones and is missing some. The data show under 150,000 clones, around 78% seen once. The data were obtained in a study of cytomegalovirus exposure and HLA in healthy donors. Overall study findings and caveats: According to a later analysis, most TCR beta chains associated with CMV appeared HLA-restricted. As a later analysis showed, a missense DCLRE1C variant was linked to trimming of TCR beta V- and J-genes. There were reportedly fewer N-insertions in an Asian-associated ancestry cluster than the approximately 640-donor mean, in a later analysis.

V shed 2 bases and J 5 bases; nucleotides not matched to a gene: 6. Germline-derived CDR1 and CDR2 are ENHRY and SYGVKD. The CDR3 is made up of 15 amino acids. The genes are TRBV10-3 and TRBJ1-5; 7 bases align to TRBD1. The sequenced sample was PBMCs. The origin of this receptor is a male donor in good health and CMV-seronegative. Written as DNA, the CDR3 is TGTGCCATCAGTGAGGGACAGGTGATTCATCAGCCCCAGCATTTT. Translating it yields CAISEGQVIHQPQHF.